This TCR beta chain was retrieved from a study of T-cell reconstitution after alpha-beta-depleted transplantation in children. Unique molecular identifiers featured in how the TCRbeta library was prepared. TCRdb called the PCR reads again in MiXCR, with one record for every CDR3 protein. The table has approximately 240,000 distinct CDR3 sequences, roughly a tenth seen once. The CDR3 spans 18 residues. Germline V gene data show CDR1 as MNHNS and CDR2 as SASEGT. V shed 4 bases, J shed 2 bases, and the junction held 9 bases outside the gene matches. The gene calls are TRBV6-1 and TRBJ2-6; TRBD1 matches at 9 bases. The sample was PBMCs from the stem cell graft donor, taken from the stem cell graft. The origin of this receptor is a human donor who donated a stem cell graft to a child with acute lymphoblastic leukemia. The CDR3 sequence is CASSASGQGFTGANVLTF. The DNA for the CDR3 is TGTGCCAGCAGTGCGTCGGGACAGGGTTTCACTGGGGCCAACGTCCTGACTTTC.